The TCR beta chain described here comes from a study of response to subunit inactivated influenza vaccine. Study-wide results and limits: Every seasonal influenza vaccination brings in few new T cells, the authors suggested.

TCRdb called the RT-PCR reads again in MiXCR, with one record for every CDR3 protein. The profile shows around 470,000 distinct CDR3 sequences, around 7.9% of them singletons. The CDR3 is made up of 18 amino acids. Losses at the gene ends were 0 bases for V and 2 bases for J; bases not matched to a gene: 11. Germline assignment: CDR1 LNHNV and CDR2 YYDKDF (reference sequence). This clonotype was seen ten or more times. Its cognate antigen is unknown. The clonotype was recovered from a man between 45 and 75 years old who received an inactivated influenza vaccine. This specimen consisted of PBMCs from blood, obtained 23 months after vaccination. The genes are TRBV15 and TRBJ2-3, with 7 nucleotides matching TRBD2. Here the CDR3 DNA reads TGTGCCACCAGCAGAGAGGTCTTAGCGGGCTCCTCCACAGATACGCAGTATTTT. Its protein is CATSREVLAGSSTDTQYF.